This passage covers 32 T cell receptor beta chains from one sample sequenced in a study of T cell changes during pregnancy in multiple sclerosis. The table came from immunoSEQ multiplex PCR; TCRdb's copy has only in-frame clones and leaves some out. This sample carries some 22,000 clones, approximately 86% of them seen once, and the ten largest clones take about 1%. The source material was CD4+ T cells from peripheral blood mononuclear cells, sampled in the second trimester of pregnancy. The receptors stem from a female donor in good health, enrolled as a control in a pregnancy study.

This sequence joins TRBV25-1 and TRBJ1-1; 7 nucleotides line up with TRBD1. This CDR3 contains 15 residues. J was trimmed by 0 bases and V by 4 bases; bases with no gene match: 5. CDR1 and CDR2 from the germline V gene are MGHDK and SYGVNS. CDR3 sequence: CASSGWDSMNTEAFF. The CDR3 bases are TGTGCCAGCAGTGGGTGGGACAGCATGAACACTGAAGCTTTCTTT.

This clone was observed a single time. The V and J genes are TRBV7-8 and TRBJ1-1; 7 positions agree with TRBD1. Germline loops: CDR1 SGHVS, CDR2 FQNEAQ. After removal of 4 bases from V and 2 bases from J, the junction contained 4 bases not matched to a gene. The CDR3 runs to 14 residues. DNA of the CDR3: TGTGCCAGCAGCTCCGGGACAGCAAACACTGAAGCTTTCTTT. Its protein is CASSSGTANTEAFF.

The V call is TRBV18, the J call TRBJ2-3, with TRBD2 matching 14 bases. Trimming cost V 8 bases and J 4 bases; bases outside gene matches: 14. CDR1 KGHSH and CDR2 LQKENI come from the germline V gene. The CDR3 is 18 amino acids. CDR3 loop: CASRRRATSGGAADTQYF. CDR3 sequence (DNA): TGTGCCAGCCGCCGACGAGCGACTAGCGGGGGGGCTGCAGATACGCAGTATTTT.

CDR3 coding DNA: TGCGCCATAAGAGAGGGGGAGCGGGGGGAGAACACCGGGGAGCTGTTTTTT. This sequence encodes CAIREGERGENTGELFF. The J gene is TRBJ2-2, the V gene TRBV5-1, with 9 bases identical to TRBD2. The CDR3 is 17 amino acids. The J segment lost 1 base and the V segment lost 9 bases, leaving 13 bases of the junction unmatched. Germline values: CDR1 SGHRS, CDR2 YFSETQ. The entire variable domain, with the rest obtained from reference TRBV5-1 and TRBJ2-2, is as follows: KAGVTQTPRYLIKTRGQQVTLSCSPISGHRSVSWYQQTPGQGLQFLFEYFSETQRNKGNFPGRFSGRQFSNSRSEMNVSTLELGDSALYLCAIREGERGENTGELFFGEGSRLTVL.

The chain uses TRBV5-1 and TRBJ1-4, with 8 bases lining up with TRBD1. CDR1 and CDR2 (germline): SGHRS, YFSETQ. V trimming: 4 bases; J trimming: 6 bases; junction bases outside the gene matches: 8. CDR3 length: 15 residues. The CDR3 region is CASSPGQGGDEKLFF. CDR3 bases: TGCGCCAGCAGCCCCGGACAGGGTGGCGATGAAAAACTGTTTTTT.

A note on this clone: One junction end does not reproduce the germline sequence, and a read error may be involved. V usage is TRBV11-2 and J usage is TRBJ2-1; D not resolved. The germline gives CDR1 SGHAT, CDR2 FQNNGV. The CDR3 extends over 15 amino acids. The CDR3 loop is CASSNPGGSHNEQFF. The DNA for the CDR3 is TGTGCCAGCAGCAACCCCGGCGGCTCCCACAATGAGCAGTTCTTC. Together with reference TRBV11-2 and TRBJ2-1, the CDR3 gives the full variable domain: EAGVAQSPRYKIIEKRQSVAFWCNPISGHATLYWYQQILGQGPKLLIQFQNNGVVDDSQLPKDRFSAERLKGVDSTLKIQPAKLEDSAVYLCASSNPGGSHNEQFFGPGTRLTVL.

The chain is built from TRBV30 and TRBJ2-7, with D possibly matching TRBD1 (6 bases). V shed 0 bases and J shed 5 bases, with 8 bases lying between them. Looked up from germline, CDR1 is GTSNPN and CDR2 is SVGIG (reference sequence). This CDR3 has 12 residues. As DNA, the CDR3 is TGTGCCTGGAGTGTACAGGGAGACGAGCAGTACTTC. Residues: CAWSVQGDEQYF.

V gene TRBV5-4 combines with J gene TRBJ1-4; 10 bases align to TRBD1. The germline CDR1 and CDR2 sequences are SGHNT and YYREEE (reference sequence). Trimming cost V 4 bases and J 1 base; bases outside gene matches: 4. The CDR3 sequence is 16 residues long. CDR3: CASSVGQGLTNEKLFF. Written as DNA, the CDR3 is TGTGCCAGCAGCGTGGGACAGGGGCTAACTAATGAAAAACTGTTTTTT.

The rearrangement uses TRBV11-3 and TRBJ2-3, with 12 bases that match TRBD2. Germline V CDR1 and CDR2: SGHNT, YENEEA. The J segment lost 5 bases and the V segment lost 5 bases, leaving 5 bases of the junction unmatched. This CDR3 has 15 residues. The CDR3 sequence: CASSLGGLAGDTQYF. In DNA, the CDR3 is TGTGCCAGCAGCCTTGGGGGACTAGCGGGAGATACGCAGTATTTT.

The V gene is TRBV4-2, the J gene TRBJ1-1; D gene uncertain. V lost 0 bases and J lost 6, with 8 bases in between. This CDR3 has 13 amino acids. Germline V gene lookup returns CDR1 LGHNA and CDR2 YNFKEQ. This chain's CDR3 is CASSQDIDSEAFF. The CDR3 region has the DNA TGTGCCAGCAGCCAAGATATTGACTCTGAAGCTTTCTTT.

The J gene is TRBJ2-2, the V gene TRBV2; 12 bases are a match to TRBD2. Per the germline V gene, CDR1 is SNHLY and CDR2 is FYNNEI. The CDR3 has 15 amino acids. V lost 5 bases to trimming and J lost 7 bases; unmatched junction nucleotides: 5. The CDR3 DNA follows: TGTGCCAGCAGTCCTAGCGGGAGGGCTAACGGGGAGCTGTTTTTT. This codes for CASSPSGRANGELFF.

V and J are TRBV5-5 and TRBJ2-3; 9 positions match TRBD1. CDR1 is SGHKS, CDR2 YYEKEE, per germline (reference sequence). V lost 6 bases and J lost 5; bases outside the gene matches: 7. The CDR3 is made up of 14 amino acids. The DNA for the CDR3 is TGTGCCAGCAAACAGGGGGCACGGGTAGATACGCAGTATTTT. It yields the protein CASKQGARVDTQYF.

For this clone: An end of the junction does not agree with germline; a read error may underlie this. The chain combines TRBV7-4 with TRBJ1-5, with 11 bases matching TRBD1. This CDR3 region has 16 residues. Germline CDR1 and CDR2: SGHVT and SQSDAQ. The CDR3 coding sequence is TGTGCCGGCAGCGGCCGGGACAGGGGGAGCAATCAGCCCCAGCATTTT. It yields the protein CAGSGRDRGSNQPQHF.

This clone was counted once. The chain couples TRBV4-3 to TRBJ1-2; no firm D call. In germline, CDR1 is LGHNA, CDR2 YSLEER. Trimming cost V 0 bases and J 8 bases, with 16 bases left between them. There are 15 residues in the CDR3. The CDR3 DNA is TGCGCCAGCAGCCAAGATTCGGGGAGTCATCGGGGCTACACCTTC. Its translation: CASSQDSGSHRGYTF.

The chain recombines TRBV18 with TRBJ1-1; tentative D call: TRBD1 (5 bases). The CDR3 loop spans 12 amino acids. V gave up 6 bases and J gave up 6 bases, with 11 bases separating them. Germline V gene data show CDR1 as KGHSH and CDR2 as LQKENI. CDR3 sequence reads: CASSAGGAEAFF. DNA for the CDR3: TGTGCCAGCTCGGCCGGGGGGGCTGAAGCTTTCTTT.

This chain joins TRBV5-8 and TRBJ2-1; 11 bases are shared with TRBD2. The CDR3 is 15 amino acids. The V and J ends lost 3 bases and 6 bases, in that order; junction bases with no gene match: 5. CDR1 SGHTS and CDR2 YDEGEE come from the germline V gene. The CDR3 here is CASSYGTSGANEQFF. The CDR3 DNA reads TGTGCCAGCAGCTACGGGACTAGCGGAGCCAATGAGCAGTTCTTC.

This chain's CDR3 is CASSARGDRGTEAFF. CDR3 DNA: TGTGCCAGCAGCGCCCGTGGGGACAGGGGCACTGAAGCTTTCTTT. The chain joins TRBV9 to TRBJ1-1, with 10 bases lining up with TRBD1. The V gene end was trimmed by 3 bases and the J gene end by 4 bases; junction bases not matched to a gene: 6. Germline-derived CDR1 and CDR2 are SGDLS and YYNGEE. This CDR3 has 15 amino acids.

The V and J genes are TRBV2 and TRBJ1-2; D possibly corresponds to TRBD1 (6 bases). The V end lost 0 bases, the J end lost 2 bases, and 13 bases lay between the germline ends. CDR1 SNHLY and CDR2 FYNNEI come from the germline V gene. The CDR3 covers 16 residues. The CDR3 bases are TGTGCCAGCAGTGAAGCTTGGGGACATTCAAACTATGGCTACACCTTC. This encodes CASSEAWGHSNYGYTF. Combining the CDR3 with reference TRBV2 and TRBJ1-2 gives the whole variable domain EPEVTQTPSHQVTQMGQEVILRCVPISNHLYFYWYRQILGQKVEFLVSFYNNEISEKSEIFDDQFSVERPDGSNFTLKIRSTKLEDSAMYFCASSEAWGHSNYGYTFGSGTRLTVV.

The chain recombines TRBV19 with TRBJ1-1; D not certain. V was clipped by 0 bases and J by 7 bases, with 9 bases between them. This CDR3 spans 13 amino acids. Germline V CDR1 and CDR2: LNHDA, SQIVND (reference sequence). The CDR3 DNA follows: TGTGCCAGTAGTATAGATCGTAACGGTGAAGCTTTCTTT. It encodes CASSIDRNGEAFF. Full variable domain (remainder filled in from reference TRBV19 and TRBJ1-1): DGGITQSPKYLFRKEGQNVTLSCEQNLNHDAMYWYRQDPGQGLRLIYYSQIVNDFQKGDIAEGYSVSREKKESFPLTVTSAQKNPTAFYLCASSIDRNGEAFFGQGTRLTVV.

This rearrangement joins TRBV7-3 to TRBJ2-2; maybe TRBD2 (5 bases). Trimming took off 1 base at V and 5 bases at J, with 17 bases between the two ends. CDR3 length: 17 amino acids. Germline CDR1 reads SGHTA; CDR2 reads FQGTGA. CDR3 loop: CASSLMAMGVETGELFF. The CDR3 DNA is TGTGCCAGCAGCTTAATGGCGATGGGAGTTGAAACCGGGGAGCTGTTTTTT.

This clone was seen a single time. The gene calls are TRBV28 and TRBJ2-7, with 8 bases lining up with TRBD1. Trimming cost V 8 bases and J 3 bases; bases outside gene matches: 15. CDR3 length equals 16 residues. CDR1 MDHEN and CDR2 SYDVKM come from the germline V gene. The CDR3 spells CASGLYGQGWGYEQYF. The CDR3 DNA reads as TGTGCCAGCGGGCTCTATGGACAGGGTTGGGGCTACGAGCAGTACTTC.

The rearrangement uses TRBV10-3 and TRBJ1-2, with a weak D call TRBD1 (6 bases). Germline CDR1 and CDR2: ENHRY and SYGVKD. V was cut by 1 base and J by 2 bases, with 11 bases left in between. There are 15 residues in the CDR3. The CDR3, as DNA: TGTGCCATCAGTGAGTTCCAGGGGCCGAACTATGGCTACACCTTC. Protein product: CAISEFQGPNYGYTF.

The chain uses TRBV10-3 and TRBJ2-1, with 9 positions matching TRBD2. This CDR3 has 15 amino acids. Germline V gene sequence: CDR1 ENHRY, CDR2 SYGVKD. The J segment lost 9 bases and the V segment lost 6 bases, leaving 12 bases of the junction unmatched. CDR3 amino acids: CAIRPGGGASSEQFF. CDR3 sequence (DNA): TGTGCCATCAGACCGGGCGGGGGGGCTTCCAGTGAGCAGTTCTTC.

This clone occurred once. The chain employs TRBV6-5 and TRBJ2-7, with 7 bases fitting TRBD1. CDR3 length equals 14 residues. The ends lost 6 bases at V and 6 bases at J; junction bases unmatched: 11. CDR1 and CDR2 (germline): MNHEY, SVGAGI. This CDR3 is CASRRQGALSEQYF. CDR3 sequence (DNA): TGTGCCAGCAGGAGACAGGGTGCCTTGTCCGAGCAGTACTTC.

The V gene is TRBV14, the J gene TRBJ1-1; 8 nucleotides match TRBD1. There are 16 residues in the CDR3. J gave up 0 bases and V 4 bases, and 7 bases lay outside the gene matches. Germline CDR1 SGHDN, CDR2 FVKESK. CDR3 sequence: CASSLRTGNLNTEAFF. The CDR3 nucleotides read TGTGCCAGCAGCCTTAGGACAGGGAATTTGAACACTGAAGCTTTCTTT.

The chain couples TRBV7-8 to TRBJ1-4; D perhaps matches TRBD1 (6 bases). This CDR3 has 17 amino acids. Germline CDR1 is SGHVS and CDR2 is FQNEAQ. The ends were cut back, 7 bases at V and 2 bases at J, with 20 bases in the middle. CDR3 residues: CASNPEGGFGTNEKLFF. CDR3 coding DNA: TGTGCCAGCAACCCCGAGGGGGGGTTCGGGACTAATGAAAAACTGTTTTTT.

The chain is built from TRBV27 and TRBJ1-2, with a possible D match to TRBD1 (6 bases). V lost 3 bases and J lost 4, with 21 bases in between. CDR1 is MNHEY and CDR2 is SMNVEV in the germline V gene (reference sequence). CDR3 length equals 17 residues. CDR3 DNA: TGTGCCAGCAGTTTCCAATCAAGACCACAGGGTCCCTATGGCTACACCTTC. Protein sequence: CASSFQSRPQGPYGYTF.

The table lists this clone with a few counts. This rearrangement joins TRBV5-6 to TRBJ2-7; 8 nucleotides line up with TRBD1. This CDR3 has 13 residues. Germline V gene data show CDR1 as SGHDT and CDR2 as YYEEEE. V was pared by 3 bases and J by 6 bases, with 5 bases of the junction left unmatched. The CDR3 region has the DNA TGTGCCAGCAGCTGGACAGGGATGGCCGAGCAGTACTTC. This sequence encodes CASSWTGMAEQYF.

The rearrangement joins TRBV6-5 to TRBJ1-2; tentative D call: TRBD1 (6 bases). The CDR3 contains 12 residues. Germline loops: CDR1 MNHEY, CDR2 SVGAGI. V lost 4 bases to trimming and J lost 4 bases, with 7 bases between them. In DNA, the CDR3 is TGTGCCAGCAGTTCAGGGGCCTATGGCTACACCTTC. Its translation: CASSSGAYGYTF.

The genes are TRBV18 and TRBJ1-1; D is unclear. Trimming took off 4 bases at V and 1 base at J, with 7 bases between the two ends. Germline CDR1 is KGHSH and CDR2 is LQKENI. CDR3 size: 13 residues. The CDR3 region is CASSRQENTEAFF. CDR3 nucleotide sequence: TGTGCCAGCTCACGGCAGGAGAACACTGAAGCTTTCTTT.

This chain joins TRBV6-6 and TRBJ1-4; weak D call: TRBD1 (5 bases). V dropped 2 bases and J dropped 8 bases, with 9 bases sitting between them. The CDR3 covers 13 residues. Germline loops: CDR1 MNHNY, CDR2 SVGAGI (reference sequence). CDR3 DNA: TGTGCCAGCAGTTACGCTGACAGCGAAAAACTGTTTTTT. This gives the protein CASSYADSEKLFF.

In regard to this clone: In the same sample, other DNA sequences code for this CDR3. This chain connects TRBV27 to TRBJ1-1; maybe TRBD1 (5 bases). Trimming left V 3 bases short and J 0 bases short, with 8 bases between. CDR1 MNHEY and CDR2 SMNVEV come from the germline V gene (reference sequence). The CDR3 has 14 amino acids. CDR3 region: CASSFRVMNTEAFF. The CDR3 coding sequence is TGTGCCAGCAGTTTCAGGGTTATGAACACTGAAGCTTTCTTT.